The 5 T cell receptor beta chains below all came from one sample that was sequenced in a study of cytomegalovirus exposure and HLA in healthy donors. The PCR had 60 Vbeta and 13 Jbeta primers. Here immunoSEQ multiplex PCR was the method, and the copy in TCRdb shows in-frame clones only, minus some. The sample includes some 150,000 clones, over 65% of them seen just once. Sequencing used PBMCs. The receptors shown here come from a woman in her twenties or thirties in good health and CMV-seronegative.

This clone was seen more than once but under ten times. The chain employs TRBV5-1 and TRBJ2-7; possible D gene TRBD1, 6 bases. V was pared by 4 bases and J by 3 bases, with 14 bases between. The CDR3 covers 14 residues. The germline gives CDR1 SGHRS, CDR2 YFSETQ. CDR3 DNA: TGCGCCAGCAGCCCCGTGGGGGCAGTCTACGAGCAGTACTTC. Its translation: CASSPVGAVYEQYF. The full variable domain, with the rest looked up from reference TRBV5-1 and TRBJ2-7, is KAGVTQTPRYLIKTRGQQVTLSCSPISGHRSVSWYQQTPGQGLQFLFEYFSETQRNKGNFPGRFSGRQFSNSRSEMNVSTLELGDSALYLCASSPVGAVYEQYFGPGTRLTVT.

This clone showed up just once. V and J are TRBV2 and TRBJ2-7; 7 bases line up with TRBD1. J gave up 3 bases and V 3 bases, and 5 bases lay outside the gene matches. Germline V gene data show CDR1 as SNHLY and CDR2 as FYNNEI. This CDR3 contains 14 residues. The CDR3 reads CASSEGQRLYEQYV. CDR3 DNA: TGTGCCAGCAGTGAGGGACAGAGACTCTACGAGCAGTACGTC.

This clone showed up just once. This rearrangement joins TRBV30 to TRBJ1-6; 8 bases match TRBD1. V trimming: 0 bases; J trimming: 9 bases; junction bases outside the gene matches: 10. The CDR3 consists of 16 residues. Germline CDR1 and CDR2: GTSNPN and SVGIG (reference sequence). CDR3 sequence (DNA): TGTGCCTGGAGTGTAGGCGCCACAGGGGGTTTTTCACCCCTCCACTTT. Translated: CAWSVGATGGFSPLHF.

The rearrangement joins TRBV28 to TRBJ2-1, with D maybe TRBD1 (7 bases). This CDR3 spans 16 amino acids. CDR1 is MDHEN and CDR2 is SYDVKM in the germline V gene. V was shortened by 5 bases and J by 7 bases, with 21 bases between the two germline ends. The CDR3 coding sequence is TGTGCCAGCAGTCCACCCGGGGGAACAGGGGAAAATGAGCAGTTCTTC. Translation gives CASSPPGGTGENEQFF. The complete variable domain, with remaining parts taken from reference TRBV28 and TRBJ2-1, reads DVKVTQSSRYLVKRTGEKVFLECVQDMDHENMFWYRQDPGLGLRLIYFSYDVKMKEKGDIPEGYSVSREKKERFSLILESASTNQTSMYLCASSPPGGTGENEQFFGPGTRLTVL.

This clone was counted a few times. The chain recombines TRBV6-6 with TRBJ2-1; TRBD1 might be the D (5 bases). The CDR3 covers 16 residues. V was clipped by 2 bases and J by 7 bases, with 18 bases between them. Germline CDR1 MNHNY, CDR2 SVGAGI (reference sequence). This chain's CDR3 is CASSYPTVFSGNEQFF. The CDR3 bases are TGTGCCAGCAGTTACCCGACAGTCTTTAGTGGGAATGAGCAGTTCTTC.